This T cell receptor (beta chain) was documented in a study of T cell repertoires in ileal Crohn's disease. Study observations and caveats: Clonality above 26.8% at surgery always came with endoscopic recurrence.

Included were adult ileal or ileocolonic Crohn's patients indicated for ileocolonic resection. The method was immunoSEQ multiplex PCR; TCRdb's version includes in-frame clones alone and lacks a portion of them. This sample has about 6,400 clones, with 75% to 85% found just once. The V segment lost 5 bases and the J segment 3 bases; nucleotides outside the gene matches: 16. Germline V gene sequence: CDR1 SGHTA, CDR2 FQGNSA. The CDR3 is 18 residues long. About this clone itself: Its specificity is not known.

The receptor was derived from an adult with Crohn's disease. The chain couples TRBV7-2 to TRBJ2-1, with 7 bases identical to TRBD2. The source material was ileal tissue. The chain's CDR3 is CASSPTPRPGGVYNEQFF. CDR3 nucleotide sequence: TGTGCCAGCAGCCCCACCCCGAGGCCGGGAGGTGTCTACAATGAGCAGTTCTTC.